These 2 T cell receptor beta chains share one sample of origin, sequenced in a study of identical twins. TCRdb reanalysed the 5' RACE reads using MiXCR and keeps one entry per CDR3 protein. The sample has a few hundred thousand distinct CDR3 sequences, 24% seen once. The same data also went into a second study, on T cells expressing NK-cell markers.

Source material: CD4+ T cells sorted from blood. Receptors were obtained from a woman aged 18-29 years in good health.

The chain couples TRBV2 to TRBJ2-5, with D unresolved. Germline assignment: CDR1 SNHLY and CDR2 FYNNEI. The CDR3 is 11 amino acids. V lost 10 bases and J lost 1, with 7 bases in between. The CDR3 nucleotides read TGTGCCACTGGGGTCCAAGAGACCCAGTACTTC. Its protein product is CATGVQETQYF.

The V call is TRBV6-6, the J call TRBJ1-1, with D uncertain. Trimming took off 0 bases at V and 9 bases at J, with 8 bases between the two ends. The CDR3 has 12 amino acids. The germline V gene encodes CDR1 MNHNY and CDR2 SVGAGI (reference sequence). In DNA form, the CDR3 reads TGTGCCAGCAGTTACTCGTTACAGAAAGCTTTCTTT. Residues: CASSYSLQKAFF.